These T cell receptor beta chains were read from a single sample in a study of beta chain features in type 1 diabetes. Measured with immunoSEQ multiplex PCR; TCRdb has only the in-frame clones, and not every one. Of over 650,000 clones listed, more than 12% are singletons. The specimen sequenced was naive CD4+ T cells from blood. These receptors originate from a man aged 18 to 35 with type 1 diabetes. Both conserved end residues are part of each CDR3.

TRBV7-7 CASSLGWTSGGQETQYF
TRBV5-1 CASSLDWREQYF
TRBV6-5 CASSRGMGDTQYF
TRBV18 CASSGRTGASNYGYTF
TRBV11-1 CASSFLGTGNTGELFF
TRBV7-7 CASSPGGPGELFF
TRBV2 CASSEGVHNEQFF
TRBV28 CASSKQGNTEAFF
TRBV6-1 CASSPDWSGEQFF
TRBV15 CATSRDLGAYGYTF
TRBV5-1 CASSLEGTGGQPQHF
TRBV25-1 CASSVPSGTGQYF
TRBV5-1 CASSLAGTGPQETQYF
TRBV18 CASSPPGQDYNEQFF
TRBV13 CASSFGNTEAFF
TRBV2 CASGVVEKLFF
TRBV5-1 CASSYADLTDTQYF
TRBV15 CATSRVQGGQPQHF
TRBV7-2 CASSLLASREYTQYF
TRBV6-4 CASSEKGQGLNEQFF
TRBV10-3 CAISASGTSGPRSSYNEQFF
TRBV5-4 CASSPELAGRGTDTQYF
TRBV11-3 CASSLETSYEQYF
TRBV5-4 CASSPAPGDTGELFF
TRBV14 CASSLSGGDTQYF
TRBV21-1 CASSKVWTGTAYGYTF
TRBV6-5 CASSTGQINQPQHF
TRBV7-6 CASSLAASYGYTF